This TCR beta chain was observed in a study of vaccination and CD4 T cells after COVID-19 (dated by TCRdb to the early 2020s). Notes on the research overall: SARS-CoV-2 positivity had been established in the convalescent patients by nasal swab PCR, and mild disease was recorded in roughly ten of these patients and severe disease in one. Post-COVID blood samples from convalescent patients were collected a median of roughly 100 days after diagnosis, with a range of 35 to 161 days. Control cultures used a CEFX viral epitope pool as positive control, an HIV-1 Nef peptide pool as negative control, or no peptide. Culture stimuli were overlapping spike peptide pools from SARS-CoV-2 and from the common cold coronaviruses HCoV-NL63, HCoV-OC43 and HCoV-229E. The convalescent cohort comprised six males and four females, including two Hispanic individuals, seven Caucasians, two Asians and one multiracial person. Post-vaccine blood samples were obtained a median of roughly 75 days after the second vaccine dose, with a range of roughly 12 to 250 days. In under twelve COVID-19 convalescent patients and a few infection-naive healthy vaccine recipients, researchers compared the spike-specific CD4+ TCR repertoire from before mRNA vaccination with the repertoire from after. Participants got two doses of the Pfizer-BioNTech BNT162b2 vaccine (n=8) or two doses of the Moderna mRNA-1273 vaccine (n=2).

Worth noting for this clonotype: Its target antigen remains unknown. No quality values exist for individual bases; no much larger clone is one base distant.

Study-wide conclusions, independent of this receptor: The median number of SARS-CoV-2-reactive clonotypes rose from around 20 after infection to 38 after vaccination, but the change was not significant. In convalescent patients, a median 86.3% of post-vaccine SARS-CoV-2-reactive clones were detected only after vaccination, and vaccine-specific priming was suggested by this finding. Relatively few convalescent patients were included in the study, and early timepoints after natural infection were not analyzed. Of the vaccine-specific clones found in convalescent patients, nearly all (304 of 307) were mono-reactive for SARS-CoV-2 spike instead of being cross-reactive with common cold coronaviruses.

This sample's treatment or condition label indicates: approximately 11-day PBMC culture with coronavirus spike peptide pools or control peptides (ViraFEST assay). The study used the ViraFEST assay, which expanded antigen-specific T cells with peptide pools and then identified expanded clonotypes by TCR sequencing. The convalescent patients' positive SARS-CoV-2 PCR tests were from March to December 2020, which was before the Alpha, Beta and Delta variants emerged in the United States. About 2 million PBMCs per well were cultured in IMDM with roughly 5.5% human AB serum and roughly 9.3 IU/ml IL-2, plus 10 ug/ml peptide pools. On days 3 and 7, half of the culture medium was replaced with fresh IL-2-containing medium. After 9 to 10 days of culture, CD4+ T cells were isolated by negative selection using the EasySep CD4+ T cell isolation kit. Ficoll-Paque Plus gradient centrifugation was used to isolate PBMCs from whole blood, and the isolated PBMCs were then either used fresh or cryopreserved at -140C. Culture conditions were generally each tested in triplicate wells.

The library was generated by PCR. DNA from cultured CD4+ T cells underwent TCR sequencing with the Oncomine TCR Beta short-read assay at the Johns Hopkins FTIC core. The QIAamp micro DNA kit was used to extract genomic DNA from the cultured CD4+ T cells. Oncomine TCR Beta libraries from cultured CD4+ T cells were pooled using unique dual indexes and sequenced on an Illumina iSeq 100. The authors processed their data as follows. Non-productive sequences were removed, and CDR3s not starting with C, not ending with F or W, or shorter than 7 amino acids were discarded. The MANAFEST web application identified antigen-specific clonotypes by comparing peptide-stimulated wells against reference wells and other culture wells. Positive clones required FDR below 0.05, an odds ratio above 5, and productive frequency above 0.1% in at least two of three replicate wells. A clonotype was classed as cross-reactive if the clonotype showed significant expansion both in SARS-CoV-2 spike wells and in at least one common cold coronavirus spike condition. Using R version 3.6.1, CDR3 homology was evaluated through Levenshtein distances (stringdist) along with unrooted phylogenetic trees (ape). TCRdb ran its own pipeline on the public reads, namely fastp trimming at Q25 and MiXCR clone calling, and kept in-frame beta chains. Every entry covers one CDR3 protein and lists the most common genes and DNA from its rows. It is TCRdb's table, rather than the study itself, that gives the V and J calls and clone size. Recorded for this sample are about 20,000 distinct CDR3 sequences; roughly 51% of them occurred a single time. The top ten constitute 7.4% of the sample.

Spanning cysteine to phenylalanine, the CDR3 consists of 17 amino acids. The DNA shown is the 51-base CDR3, in frame from base 1. Specimen: CD4+ T cells from blood, cultured in vitro. The TCR originated in a human donor who had recovered from COVID-19. In this chain, TRBV21-1 is recombined with TRBJ1-5; the D call of TRBD1 is as the table states it, not checked on the DNA. TRBV21-1 represents a pseudogene. The sequenced DNA: TGTGCCAGCAGCAGGGGACCGGACAGGGATAGCAATCAGCCCCAGCATTTT. This translates into CASSRGPDRDSNQPQHF.